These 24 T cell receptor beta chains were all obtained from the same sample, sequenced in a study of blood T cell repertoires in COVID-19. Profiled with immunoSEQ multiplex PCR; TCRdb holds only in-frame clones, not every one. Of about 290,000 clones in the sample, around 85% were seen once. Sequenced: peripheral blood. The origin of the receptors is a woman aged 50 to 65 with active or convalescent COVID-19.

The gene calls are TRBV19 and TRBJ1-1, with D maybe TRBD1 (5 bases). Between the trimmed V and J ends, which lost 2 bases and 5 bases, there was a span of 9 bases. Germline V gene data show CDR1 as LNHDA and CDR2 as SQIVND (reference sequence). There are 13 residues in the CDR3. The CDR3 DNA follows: TGTGCCAGTAGTATAAGTCAGGGTACTGAAGCTTTCTTT. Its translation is CASSISQGTEAFF.

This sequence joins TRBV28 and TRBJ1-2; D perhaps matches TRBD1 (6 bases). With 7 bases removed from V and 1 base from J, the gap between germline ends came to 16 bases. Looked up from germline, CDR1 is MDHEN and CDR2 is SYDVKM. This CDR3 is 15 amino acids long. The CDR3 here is CASTKTGTFNYGYTF. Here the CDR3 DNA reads TGTGCCAGCACCAAGACCGGGACATTTAACTATGGCTACACCTTC.

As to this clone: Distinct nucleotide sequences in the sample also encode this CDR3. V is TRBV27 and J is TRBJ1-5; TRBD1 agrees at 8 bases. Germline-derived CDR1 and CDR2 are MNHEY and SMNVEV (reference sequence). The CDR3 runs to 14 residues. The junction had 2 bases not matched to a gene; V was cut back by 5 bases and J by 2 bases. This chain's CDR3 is CASSPDRGNQPQHF. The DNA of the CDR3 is TGTGCCAGCAGTCCGGACAGGGGCAATCAGCCCCAGCATTTT.

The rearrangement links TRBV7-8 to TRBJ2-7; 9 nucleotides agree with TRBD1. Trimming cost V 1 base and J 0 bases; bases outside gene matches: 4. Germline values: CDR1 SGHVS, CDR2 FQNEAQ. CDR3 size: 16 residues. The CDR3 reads CASSLGWTGVSYEQYF. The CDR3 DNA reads TGTGCCAGCAGCTTAGGGTGGACAGGGGTCTCCTACGAGCAGTACTTC. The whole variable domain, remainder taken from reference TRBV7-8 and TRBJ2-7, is GAGVSQSPRYKVAKRGQDVALRCDPISGHVSLFWYQQALGQGPEFLTYFQNEAQLDKSGLPSDRFFAERPEGSVSTLKIQRTQQEDSAVYLCASSLGWTGVSYEQYFGPGTRLTVT.

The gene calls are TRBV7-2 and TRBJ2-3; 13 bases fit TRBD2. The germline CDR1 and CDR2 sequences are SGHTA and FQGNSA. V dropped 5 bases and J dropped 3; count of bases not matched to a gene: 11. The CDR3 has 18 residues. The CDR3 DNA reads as TGTGCCAGCAGCCCGACTAGCGGGAGGCCCCGAAGGACAGATACGCAGTATTTT. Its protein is CASSPTSGRPRRTDTQYF.

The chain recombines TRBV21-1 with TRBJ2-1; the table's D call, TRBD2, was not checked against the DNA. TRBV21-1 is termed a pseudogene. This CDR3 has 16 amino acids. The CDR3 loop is CASSNLLAGPVEEQFF. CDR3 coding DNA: TGTGCCAGCAGCAACCTACTAGCGGGGCCCGTGGAGGAGCAGTTCTTC.

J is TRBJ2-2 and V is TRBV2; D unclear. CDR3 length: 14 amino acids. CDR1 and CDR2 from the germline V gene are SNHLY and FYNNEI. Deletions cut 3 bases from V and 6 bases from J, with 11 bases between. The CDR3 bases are TGTGCCAGCAGTGAGAGGCCTCCGGCCGGGGAGCTGTTTTTT. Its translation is CASSERPPAGELFF.

The CDR3 DNA is TGTGCCAGCAGTCCGGGACAGGGGGTCGACGAGCAGTACTTC. Translating it yields CASSPGQGVDEQYF. The genes are TRBV27 and TRBJ2-7; 11 bases are a match to TRBD1. The V gene end was trimmed by 5 bases and the J gene end by 5 bases; junction bases not matched to a gene: 5. The CDR3 length is 14 residues. Germline values: CDR1 MNHEY, CDR2 SMNVEV (reference sequence).

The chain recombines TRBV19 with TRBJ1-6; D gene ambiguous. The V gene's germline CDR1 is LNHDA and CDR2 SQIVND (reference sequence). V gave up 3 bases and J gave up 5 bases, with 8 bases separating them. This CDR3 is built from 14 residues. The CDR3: CASSISVNNSPLHF. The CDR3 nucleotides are TGTGCCAGTAGTATTTCGGTTAATAATTCACCCCTCCACTTT.

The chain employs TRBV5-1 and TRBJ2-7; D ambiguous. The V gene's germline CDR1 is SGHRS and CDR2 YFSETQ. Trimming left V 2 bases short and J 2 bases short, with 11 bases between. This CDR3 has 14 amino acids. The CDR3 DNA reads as TGCGCCAGCAGCTTCGGCAGGCACGCCTACGAGCAGTACTTC. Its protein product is CASSFGRHAYEQYF.

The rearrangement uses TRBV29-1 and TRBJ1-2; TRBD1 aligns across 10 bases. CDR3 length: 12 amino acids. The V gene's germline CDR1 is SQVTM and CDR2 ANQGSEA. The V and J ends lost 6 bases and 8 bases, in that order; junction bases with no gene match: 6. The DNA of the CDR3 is TGCAGCGTCGGACAGGGGGAGGGCGGCTACACCTTC. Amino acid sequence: CSVGQGEGGYTF.

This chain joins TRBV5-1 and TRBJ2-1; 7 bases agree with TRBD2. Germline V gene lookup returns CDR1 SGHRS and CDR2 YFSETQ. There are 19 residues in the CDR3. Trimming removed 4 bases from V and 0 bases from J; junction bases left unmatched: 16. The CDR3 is CASSPGSAGSKNSYNEQFF. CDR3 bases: TGCGCCAGCAGCCCCGGTTCAGCGGGATCAAAGAACTCCTACAATGAGCAGTTCTTC.

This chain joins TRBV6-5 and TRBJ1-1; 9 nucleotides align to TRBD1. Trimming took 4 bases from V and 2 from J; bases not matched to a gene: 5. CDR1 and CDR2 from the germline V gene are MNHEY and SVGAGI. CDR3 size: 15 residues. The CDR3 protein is CASSSLGQGNTEAFF. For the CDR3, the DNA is TGTGCCAGCAGTTCCCTGGGACAGGGAAACACTGAAGCTTTCTTT.

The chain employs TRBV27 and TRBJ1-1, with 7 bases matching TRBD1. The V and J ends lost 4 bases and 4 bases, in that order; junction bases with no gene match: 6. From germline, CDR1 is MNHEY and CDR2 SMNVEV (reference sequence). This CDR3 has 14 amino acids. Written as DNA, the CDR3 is TGTGCCAGCAGTTATACAGGGGTGAGCACTGAAGCTTTCTTT. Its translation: CASSYTGVSTEAFF.

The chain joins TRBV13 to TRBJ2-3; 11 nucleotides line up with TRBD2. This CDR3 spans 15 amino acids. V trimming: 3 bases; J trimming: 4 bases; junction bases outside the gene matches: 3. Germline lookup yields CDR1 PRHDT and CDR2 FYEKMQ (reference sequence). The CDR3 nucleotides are TGTGCCAGCAGCTTGCGGACTAGCGGGTCAGATACGCAGTATTTT. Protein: CASSLRTSGSDTQYF. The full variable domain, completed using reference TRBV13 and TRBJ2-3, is AAGVIQSPRHLIKEKRETATLKCYPIPRHDTVYWYQQGPGQDPQFLISFYEKMQSDKGSIPDRFSAQQFSDYHSELNMSSLELGDSALYFCASSLRTSGSDTQYFGPGTRLTVL.

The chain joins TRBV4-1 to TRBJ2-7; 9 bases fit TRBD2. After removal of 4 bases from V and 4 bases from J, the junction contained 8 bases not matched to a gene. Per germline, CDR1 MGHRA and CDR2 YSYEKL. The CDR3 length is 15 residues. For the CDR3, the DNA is TGCGCCAGCAGCCCGCCGGGACTAGCAGTATACGAGCAGTACTTC. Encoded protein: CASSPPGLAVYEQYF.

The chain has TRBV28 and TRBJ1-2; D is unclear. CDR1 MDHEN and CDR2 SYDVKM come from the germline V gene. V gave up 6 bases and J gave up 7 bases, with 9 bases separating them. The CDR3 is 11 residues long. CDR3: CASSIGVGYTF. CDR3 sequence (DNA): TGTGCCAGCAGCATCGGGGTTGGCTACACCTTC.

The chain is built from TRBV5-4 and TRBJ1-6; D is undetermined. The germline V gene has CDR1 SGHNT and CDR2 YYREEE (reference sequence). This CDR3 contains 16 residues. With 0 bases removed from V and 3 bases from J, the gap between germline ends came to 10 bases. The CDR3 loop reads CASSLDGYSYNSPLHF. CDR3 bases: TGTGCCAGCAGCTTGGACGGCTACAGCTATAATTCACCCCTCCACTTT. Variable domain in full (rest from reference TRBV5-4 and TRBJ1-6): ETGVTQSPTHLIKTRGQQVTLRCSSQSGHNTVSWYQQALGQGPQFIFQYYREEENGRGNFPPRFSGLQFPNYSSELNVNALELDDSALYLCASSLDGYSYNSPLHFGNGTRLTVT.

The DNA of the CDR3 is TGTGCCAGCAGCCGACAGGGAGGTCAAGAGACCCAGTACTTC. Its protein is CASSRQGGQETQYF. J is TRBJ2-5 and V is TRBV3-1 (or the pseudogene TRBV3-2), with D perhaps TRBD1 (7 bases). Germline V gene sequence: CDR1 LGHDT, CDR2 YNNKEL (reference sequence). The CDR3 contains 14 residues. Between the trimmed V and J ends, which lost 4 bases and 2 bases, there was a span of 11 bases.

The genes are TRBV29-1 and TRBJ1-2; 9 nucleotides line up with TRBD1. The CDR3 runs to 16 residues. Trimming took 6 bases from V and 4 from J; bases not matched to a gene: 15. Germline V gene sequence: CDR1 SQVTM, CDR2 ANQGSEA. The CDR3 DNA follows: TGCAGCGTAATATCGAACTCCCGGGACAGGGTCTATGGCTACACCTTC. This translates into CSVISNSRDRVYGYTF. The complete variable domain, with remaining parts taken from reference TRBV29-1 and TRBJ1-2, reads SAVISQKPSRDICQRGTSLTIQCQVDSQVTMMFWYRQQPGQSLTLIATANQGSEATYESGFVIDKFPISRPNLTFSTLTVSNMSPEDSSIYLCSVISNSRDRVYGYTFGSGTRLTVV.

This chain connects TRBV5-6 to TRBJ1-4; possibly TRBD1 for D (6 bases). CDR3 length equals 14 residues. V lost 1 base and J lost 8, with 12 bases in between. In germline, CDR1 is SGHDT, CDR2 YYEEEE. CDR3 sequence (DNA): TGTGCCAGCAGCTTGACAGGGTCGGGAGAAAAACTGTTTTTT. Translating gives CASSLTGSGEKLFF.

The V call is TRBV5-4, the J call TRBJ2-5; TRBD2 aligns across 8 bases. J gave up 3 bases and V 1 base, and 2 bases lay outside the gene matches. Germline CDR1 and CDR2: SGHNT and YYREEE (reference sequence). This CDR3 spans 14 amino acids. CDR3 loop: CASSLRAGEETQYF. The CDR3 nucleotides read TGTGCCAGCAGCTTGAGAGCGGGAGAAGAGACCCAGTACTTC.

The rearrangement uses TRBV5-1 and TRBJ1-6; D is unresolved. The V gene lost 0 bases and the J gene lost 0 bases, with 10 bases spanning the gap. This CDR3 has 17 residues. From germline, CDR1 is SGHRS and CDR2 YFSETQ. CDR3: CASSLESLSSYNSPLHF. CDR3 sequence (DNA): TGCGCCAGCAGCTTGGAGTCGCTTAGCTCCTATAATTCACCCCTCCACTTT.

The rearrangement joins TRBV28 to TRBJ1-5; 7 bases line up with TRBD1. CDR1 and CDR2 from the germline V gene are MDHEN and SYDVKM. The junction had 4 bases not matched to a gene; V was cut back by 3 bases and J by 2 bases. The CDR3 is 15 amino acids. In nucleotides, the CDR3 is TGTGCCAGCAGTTTTTCAGGGGGTGGCAATCAGCCCCAGCATTTT. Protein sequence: CASSFSGGGNQPQHF.